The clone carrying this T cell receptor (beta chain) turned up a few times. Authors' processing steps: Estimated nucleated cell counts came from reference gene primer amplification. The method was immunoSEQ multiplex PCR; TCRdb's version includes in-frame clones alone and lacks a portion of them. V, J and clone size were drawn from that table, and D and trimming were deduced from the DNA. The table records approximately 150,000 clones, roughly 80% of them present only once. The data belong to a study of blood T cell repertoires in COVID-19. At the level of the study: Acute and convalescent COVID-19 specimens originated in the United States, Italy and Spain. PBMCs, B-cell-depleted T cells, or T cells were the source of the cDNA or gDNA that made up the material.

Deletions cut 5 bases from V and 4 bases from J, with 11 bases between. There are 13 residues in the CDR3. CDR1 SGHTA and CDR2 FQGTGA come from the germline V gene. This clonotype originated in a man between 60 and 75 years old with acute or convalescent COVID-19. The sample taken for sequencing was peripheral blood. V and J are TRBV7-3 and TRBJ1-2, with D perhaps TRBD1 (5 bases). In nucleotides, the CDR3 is TGTGCCAGCAGCACGGGGGATGGCTATGGCTACACCTTC. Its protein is CASSTGDGYGYTF.